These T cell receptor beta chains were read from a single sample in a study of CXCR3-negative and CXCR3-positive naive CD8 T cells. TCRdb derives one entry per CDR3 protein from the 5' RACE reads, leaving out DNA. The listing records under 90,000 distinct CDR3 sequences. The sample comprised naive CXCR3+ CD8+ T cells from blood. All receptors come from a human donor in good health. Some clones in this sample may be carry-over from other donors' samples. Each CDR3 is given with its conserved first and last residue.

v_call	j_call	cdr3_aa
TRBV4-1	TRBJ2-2	CASRRLAALGAGELFF
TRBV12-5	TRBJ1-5	CASGLPGGPQHF
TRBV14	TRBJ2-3	CASSQDDTQYF
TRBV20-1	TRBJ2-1	CSARDLGLGGDNEQFF
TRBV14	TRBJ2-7	CASSQAYLDSALHEQYF
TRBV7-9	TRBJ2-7	CASSSSGSGYEQYF
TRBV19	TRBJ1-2	CASSMQADTNYGYTF
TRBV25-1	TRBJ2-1	CASSEYIGGFYNEQFF
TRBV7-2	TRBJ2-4	CASSLFPGQGQNIQYF
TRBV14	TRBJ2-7	CASSQRGHEQYF
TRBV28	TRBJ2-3	CASSFSTVTEGNTDTQYF
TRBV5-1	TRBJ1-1	CASSLGGDEAFF
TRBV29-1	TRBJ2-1	CSVSPGAGPGGDEQFF
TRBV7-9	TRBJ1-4	CASSLPGRVNEKLFF
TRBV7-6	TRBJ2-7	CASRVGGDHEQYF
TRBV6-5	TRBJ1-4	CASSLTGGPNEKLFF
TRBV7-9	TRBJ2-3	CASSLDALAGHTDTQYF
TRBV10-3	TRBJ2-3	CAALDQPSTDTQYF
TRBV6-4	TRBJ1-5	CASRRILFDSNQPQHF
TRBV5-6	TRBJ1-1	CASSLGRAEAFF
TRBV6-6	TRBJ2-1	CASSYSIGTGGYNEQFF
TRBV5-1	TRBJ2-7	CASSWTGTPDEQYF
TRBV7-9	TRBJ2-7	CASSWGPALIF
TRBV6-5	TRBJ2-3	CASSTSSERSDTQYF
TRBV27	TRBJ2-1	CASKQPGQGFHEQFF
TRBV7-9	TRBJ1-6	CASSLGGSSYNSPLHF
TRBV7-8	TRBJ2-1	CASSLSEGGINEQFF
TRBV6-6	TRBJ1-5	CASTAGNQPQHF
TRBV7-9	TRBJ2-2	CASSSDREDTGELFF
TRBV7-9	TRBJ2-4	CASSLAAEIAKNIQYF
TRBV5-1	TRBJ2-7	CASSFDRDRYF
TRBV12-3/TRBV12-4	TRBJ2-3	CASSFPGTDTQYF
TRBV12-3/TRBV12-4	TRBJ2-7	CASSDGLISEQYF
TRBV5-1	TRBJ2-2	CASSFSAGEITGELFF
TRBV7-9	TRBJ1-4	CASDKGEKLFF
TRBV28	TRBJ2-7	CASSWGDKNEQYF
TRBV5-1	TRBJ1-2	CASSRGDGYTF
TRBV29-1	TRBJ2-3	CSAGGDPDTQYF
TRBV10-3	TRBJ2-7	CAIMGEPYEQYF
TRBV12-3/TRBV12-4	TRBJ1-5	CASNPSGQGSQPQHF
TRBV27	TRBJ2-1	CASRPSGTFDEQFF
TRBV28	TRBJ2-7	CASRQRPYEQYF
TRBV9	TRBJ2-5	CASSGDRDQETQYF
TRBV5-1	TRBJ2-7	CASRLEGTDSYEQYF
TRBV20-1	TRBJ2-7	CSLDRGFDEQYF
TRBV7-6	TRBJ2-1	CASSPNQGGNEQFF
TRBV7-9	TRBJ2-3	CASSPTTSGTDTQYF
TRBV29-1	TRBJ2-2	CSVVLADHANTGELFF
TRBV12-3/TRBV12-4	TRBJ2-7	CASRPLAGDTYEQYF
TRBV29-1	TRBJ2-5	CSVGDRYQETQYF
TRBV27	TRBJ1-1	CASSSRTGWNTEAFF
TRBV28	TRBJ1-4	CASSLGGEGLWVEKLFF
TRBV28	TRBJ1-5	CASSLSGNSNQPQHF
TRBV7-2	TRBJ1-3	CASRAPKTGAGNTIYF
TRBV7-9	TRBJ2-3	CASSLELGASTDTQYF